The 30 T cell receptor beta chains reported below all come from one sample, sequenced in a study of persistence of HIV-infected CD4 T cells. The libraries were made with immunoSEQ version 4 in survey mode. Clones were sequenced by immunoSEQ multiplex PCR, and TCRdb holds only the in-frame ones, with some missing. Of 40,000 or so clones in the sample, approximately 90% were seen once. For these TCRs, the target antigens are not known. Nonspecific anti-CD3/anti-CD28 bead stimulation represents the broad CD4+ T cell repertoire. Sorting selected CD4+ T cells upregulating both CD40 ligand and CD69. The sample in question was CD4+ T cells sorted from PBMCs after approximately 20-hour stimulation, obtained from a patient who received antiretroviral therapy. The receptors stem from an adult woman with HIV who was CMV-seropositive.

The chain uses TRBV7-2 and TRBJ1-2; 10 bases are shared with TRBD1. The CDR3 sequence is 15 residues long. The ends lost 5 bases at V and 6 bases at J; junction bases unmatched: 9. Germline assignment: CDR1 SGHTA and CDR2 FQGNSA. The CDR3 sequence: CASSLSDRGRNGYTF. CDR3 coding DNA: TGTGCCAGCAGCCTTAGCGACAGGGGGCGAAATGGCTACACCTTC.

This clone was observed once. V and J are TRBV24-1 and TRBJ1-1, with D tentatively TRBD1 (5 bases). Trimming removed 9 bases at V and 5 bases at J, with 15 bases between. Germline V lookup: CDR1 KGHDR, CDR2 SFDVKD. The CDR3 loop spans 13 amino acids. CDR3 in amino acids: CATSRDGLTEAFF. The CDR3 nucleotides read TGTGCCACCTCCCGGGACGGCCTAACTGAAGCTTTCTTT.

The rearrangement joins TRBV6-5 to TRBJ2-3; D assignment may be TRBD1 or TRBD2 (5 bases each). Germline-derived CDR1 and CDR2 are MNHEY and SVGAGI. Between the trimmed V and J ends, which lost 6 bases and 6 bases, there was a span of 13 bases. CDR3 length: 13 residues. The CDR3 reads CASRYPGRDTQYF. For the CDR3, the DNA is TGTGCCAGCAGATACCCGGGGCGGGATACGCAGTATTTT.

The CDR3 bases are TGTGCCATCAGTGGAACTACGCGGGTGAACACTGAAGCTTTCTTT. Its protein is CAISGTTRVNTEAFF. The chain couples TRBV10-3 to TRBJ1-1; D remains unclear. Between the trimmed V and J ends, which lost 4 bases and 0 bases, there was a span of 12 bases. The CDR3 consists of 15 residues. The germline gives CDR1 ENHRY, CDR2 SYGVKD.

This chain uses TRBV27 with TRBJ1-4; D not resolved. The CDR3 sequence is 16 residues long. V lost 8 bases and J 2 bases, leaving 18 bases between the germline ends. Germline loops: CDR1 MNHEY, CDR2 SMNVEV (reference sequence). The CDR3, as DNA: TGTGCCAGCTCTCTTGGGTCGGGGTTCACTAATGAAAAACTGTTTTTT. This encodes CASSLGSGFTNEKLFF.

The chain employs TRBV7-9 and TRBJ1-4; D not resolved. Germline assignment: CDR1 SEHNR and CDR2 FQNEAQ (reference sequence). This CDR3 region has 14 residues. With 1 base removed from V and 4 bases from J, the gap between germline ends came to 7 bases. DNA of the CDR3: TGTGCCAGCAGCTTAGGGCAGTATAATGAAAAACTGTTTTTT. Its translation: CASSLGQYNEKLFF.

The chain couples TRBV3-1 (or the pseudogene TRBV3-2) to TRBJ1-3; no clear D. The germline CDR1 and CDR2 sequences are LGHDT and YNNKEL (reference sequence). The germline V and J ends were trimmed by 0 bases and 6 bases, with 9 bases remaining between them. The CDR3 totals 14 residues. CDR3 loop: CASSQDMVENTIYF. In DNA, the CDR3 is TGTGCCAGCAGCCAAGACATGGTCGAAAACACCATATATTTT.

The chain joins TRBV7-3 to TRBJ2-2, with TRBD2 as a possible D gene (5 bases). Germline V gene sequence: CDR1 SGHTA, CDR2 FQGTGA. The CDR3 consists of 14 residues. Deletions cut 5 bases from V and 1 base from J, with 8 bases between. CDR3 DNA sequence: TGTGCCAGCAGCACCGGGGTGAACACCGGGGAGCTGTTTTTT. It is translated as CASSTGVNTGELFF.

The J gene is TRBJ1-6, the V gene TRBV18; D might be TRBD1 (5 bases). CDR1 and CDR2 (germline): KGHSH, LQKENI. V lost 6 bases and J 7 bases, leaving 13 bases between the germline ends. The CDR3 contains 14 residues. CDR3 amino acids: CASSLGQGNSPLHF. CDR3 in DNA: TGTGCCAGCTCGCTGGGGCAGGGCAATTCACCCCTCCACTTT.

V and J are TRBV24-1 and TRBJ2-1; 11 bases match TRBD1. After removal of 3 bases from V and 6 bases from J, the junction contained 6 bases not matched to a gene. The CDR3 covers 16 residues. CDR1 KGHDR and CDR2 SFDVKD come from the germline V gene. Written as DNA, the CDR3 is TGTGCCACCAGTGATCGGACAGGGGGCTTTATCAATGAGCAGTTCTTC. Its protein is CATSDRTGGFINEQFF.

V gene TRBV5-1 combines with J gene TRBJ2-7; maybe TRBD2 (6 bases). The V and J ends lost 5 bases and 2 bases respectively, with 14 bases between them. CDR3 length: 14 amino acids. CDR1 is SGHRS and CDR2 is YFSETQ in the germline V gene. CDR3 nucleotide sequence: TGCGCCAGCAGTTACGGGACTCAGGCCTACGAGCAGTACTTC. This codes for CASSYGTQAYEQYF.

V and J are TRBV10-3 and TRBJ2-1; 9 bases align to TRBD1. The CDR3 is made up of 16 amino acids. Germline V gives CDR1 ENHRY, CDR2 SYGVKD. V was pared by 4 bases and J by 1 base, with 5 bases of the junction left unmatched. CDR3 residues: CAISGGQGISYNEQFF. CDR3 nucleotide sequence: TGTGCCATCAGTGGGGGACAGGGCATTTCCTACAATGAGCAGTTCTTC.

The chain joins TRBV5-5 to TRBJ1-4; D unclear. The CDR3 sequence is 15 residues long. Germline CDR1 and CDR2: SGHKS and YYEKEE (reference sequence). The germline V and J ends were trimmed by 0 bases and 8 bases, with 14 bases remaining between them. The CDR3 loop is CASSLDDRHGEKLFF. DNA of the CDR3: TGTGCCAGCAGCTTGGATGACCGCCATGGGGAAAAACTGTTTTTT. The whole variable domain, remainder taken from reference TRBV5-5 and TRBJ1-4, is DAGVTQSPTHLIKTRGQQVTLRCSPISGHKSVSWYQQVLGQGPQFIFQYYEKEERGRGNFPDRFSARQFPNYSSELNVNALLLGDSALYLCASSLDDRHGEKLFFGSGTQLSVL.

This chain uses TRBV6-5 with TRBJ1-5; 11 nucleotides line up with TRBD1. Germline CDR1 MNHEY, CDR2 SVGAGI. With 6 bases clipped from V and 6 bases from J, the junction kept 7 bases outside the gene matches. The CDR3 covers 15 residues. CDR3 protein: CASRAGTGGSQPQHF. The CDR3 bases are TGTGCCAGCAGGGCCGGGACAGGGGGATCTCAGCCCCAGCATTTT.

The rearrangement joins TRBV24-1 to TRBJ1-2; D may be TRBD1 (5 bases). The CDR3 is 15 amino acids. CDR1 and CDR2 from the germline V gene are KGHDR and SFDVKD. Trimming shortened V by 3 bases and J by 5 bases, and 15 bases separated the two germline ends. This CDR3 reads CATSDTGLGQYGYTF. The CDR3 region has the DNA TGTGCCACCAGTGATACGGGACTCGGGCAGTATGGCTACACCTTC.

This sequence joins TRBV5-1 and TRBJ1-1, with a tentative D call TRBD1 (5 bases). CDR1 and CDR2 (germline): SGHRS, YFSETQ. The V and J ends lost 4 bases and 4 bases respectively, with 14 bases between them. The CDR3 covers 14 residues. The CDR3 sequence is CASSPREGSTEAFF. In nucleotides, the CDR3 is TGCGCCAGCAGCCCCAGGGAGGGGAGCACTGAAGCTTTCTTT. The full variable domain, its missing parts supplied by reference TRBV5-1 and TRBJ1-1, is KAGVTQTPRYLIKTRGQQVTLSCSPISGHRSVSWYQQTPGQGLQFLFEYFSETQRNKGNFPGRFSGRQFSNSRSEMNVSTLELGDSALYLCASSPREGSTEAFFGQGTRLTVV.

The rearrangement links TRBV24-1 to TRBJ1-1, with 8 bases that match TRBD1. The CDR3 extends over 17 amino acids. V lost 1 base, J lost 0 bases, and 6 bases stayed unmatched. The germline V gene encodes CDR1 KGHDR and CDR2 SFDVKD. CDR3: CATSDFTWTGMNTEAFF. The CDR3 DNA follows: TGTGCCACCAGTGATTTCACGTGGACAGGGATGAACACTGAAGCTTTCTTT.

This chain connects TRBV5-1 to TRBJ1-2, with D uncertain. V was cut by 4 bases and J by 4 bases, with 17 bases left in between. Germline V gene lookup returns CDR1 SGHRS and CDR2 YFSETQ. This CDR3 has 15 residues. The chain's CDR3 is CASSIGTATSYGYTF. The CDR3 nucleotides read TGCGCCAGCAGCATCGGTACCGCTACGTCCTATGGCTACACCTTC.

V usage is TRBV29-1 and J usage is TRBJ2-2; D not certain. V gave up 6 bases and J gave up 0 bases, with 8 bases separating them. This CDR3 region has 13 residues. Germline V gene lookup returns CDR1 SQVTM and CDR2 ANQGSEA. Written as DNA, the CDR3 is TGCAGCGTCCGGACGGCGAACACCGGGGAGCTGTTTTTT. Amino acid sequence: CSVRTANTGELFF.

This clone was observed a single time. This sequence joins TRBV5-4 and TRBJ1-2; 7 bases match TRBD1. Germline V gene data show CDR1 as SGHNT and CDR2 as YYREEE (reference sequence). Trimming took 3 bases from V and 8 from J; bases not matched to a gene: 10. CDR3 length: 14 residues. The CDR3, as DNA: TGTGCCAGCAGCTACGTGGTGGGGACAGAGGGCTACACCTTC. Translation gives CASSYVVGTEGYTF.

Only one count was recorded for this clone. The chain combines TRBV19 with TRBJ2-7, with 11 bases fitting TRBD1. CDR3 length: 17 residues. Trimming at V came to 6 bases and at J to 3 bases, leaving 13 bases not matched to a gene. CDR1 LNHDA and CDR2 SQIVND come from the germline V gene (reference sequence). The CDR3 region has the DNA TGTGCCAGTAGCCTCCGTCAGGGGGGACAGGGGGTCTACGAGCAGTACTTC. Residues: CASSLRQGGQGVYEQYF.

The chain employs TRBV5-6 and TRBJ2-7; unclear D gene. Germline CDR1 is SGHDT and CDR2 is YYEEEE. V was pared by 3 bases and J by 2 bases, with 9 bases between. The CDR3 has 13 residues. DNA for the CDR3: TGTGCCAGCAGCTCCTTCGGCGCCTACGAGCAGTACTTC. Translation gives CASSSFGAYEQYF.

This clone was seen once. The chain combines TRBV3-1 (or the pseudogene TRBV3-2) with TRBJ2-3; 8 nucleotides match TRBD2. The length of the CDR3 is 15 residues. The V gene end was trimmed by 4 bases and the J gene end by 4 bases; junction bases not matched to a gene: 7. Per the germline V gene, CDR1 is LGHDT and CDR2 is YNNKEL (reference sequence). The CDR3 loop reads CASSPSGGSADTQYF. The CDR3 nucleotides read TGTGCCAGCAGCCCAAGCGGGGGATCCGCAGATACGCAGTATTTT.

The chain couples TRBV3-1 (or the pseudogene TRBV3-2) to TRBJ1-3; D not resolved. This CDR3 is built from 17 residues. V gave up 0 bases and J gave up 4 bases, with 16 bases separating them. Germline V gene data show CDR1 as LGHDT and CDR2 as YNNKEL (reference sequence). CDR3 residues: CASSQEIGRSWGNTIYF. The DNA for the CDR3 is TGTGCCAGCAGCCAAGAAATCGGACGGTCCTGGGGAAACACCATATATTTT.

This chain links TRBV5-1 with TRBJ1-5; D is ambiguous. There are 14 residues in the CDR3. Germline V CDR1 and CDR2: SGHRS, YFSETQ. V was clipped by 4 bases and J by 5 bases, with 13 bases between them. The CDR3 loop is CASSRTLGDQPQHF. CDR3 DNA: TGCGCCAGCAGCCGGACTCTTGGGGATCAGCCCCAGCATTTT.

This clone appeared a single time. The rearrangement links TRBV27 to TRBJ2-7; 7 positions agree with TRBD1. CDR1 and CDR2 from the germline V gene are MNHEY and SMNVEV (reference sequence). This CDR3 comprises 14 residues. The V gene end was trimmed by 6 bases and the J gene end by 2 bases; junction bases not matched to a gene: 7. Here the CDR3 reads CASRDRVWAYEQYF. CDR3 in DNA: TGTGCCAGCAGAGACAGGGTTTGGGCCTACGAGCAGTACTTC.

The chain joins TRBV12-5 to TRBJ1-6; D ambiguous. CDR1 and CDR2 from the germline V gene are LGHNT and FRNRAP. CDR3 size: 14 residues. The ends were cut back, 4 bases at V and 9 bases at J, with 13 bases in the middle. The CDR3 DNA sequence: TGTGCTAGTGGTTCAGTGGGCCCGGGTTCACCCCTCCACTTT. Its translation: CASGSVGPGSPLHF.

The genes are TRBV12-3 or TRBV12-4 and TRBJ1-5; 8 bases are shared with TRBD1. V shed 6 bases, J shed 3 bases, and the junction held 1 base outside the gene matches. The CDR3 has 13 amino acids. The DNA of the CDR3 is TGTGCCAGCAGGACAGGGGCCAATCAGCCCCAGCATTTT. Protein: CASRTGANQPQHF.

The rearrangement links TRBV20-1 to TRBJ2-5, with no clear D. The CDR3 extends over 11 amino acids. Germline V lookup: CDR1 DFQATT, CDR2 SNEGSKA (reference sequence). Trimming cost V 8 bases and J 1 base, with 8 bases left between them. For the CDR3, the DNA is TGCAGTCCCTTCTTCCAAGAGACCCAGTACTTC. Amino acids: CSPFFQETQYF.

In its sample, this clone was seen a few times. This chain joins TRBV25-1 and TRBJ2-1; perhaps D is TRBD1 or TRBD2 (6 bases each). Trimming stripped 6 bases from V and 4 bases from J, with 16 bases between. Per the germline V gene, CDR1 is MGHDK and CDR2 is SYGVNS. CDR3 size: 15 residues. CDR3 in amino acids: CASRAPRGRYNEQFF. In DNA form, the CDR3 reads TGTGCCAGCAGGGCCCCCCGGGGGCGGTACAATGAGCAGTTCTTC.